These T cell receptor beta chains were read from a single sample in a study of shared clonotypes between healthy human individuals. Some clones are missing from TCRdb's copy, which holds only in-frame ones; the method was immunoSEQ multiplex PCR. This table has about 480,000 clones, 60% to 80% appearing once. The source material was PBMCs. Receptor source: a woman in her forties in good health. Some clones in this sample may be carry-over from other donors' samples. Both conserved end residues are part of each CDR3. A D gene is named only where the DNA matches it firmly. Expanded clones get a size class; other rows say once, few or many, or leave the size out.

j_call clone_size v_call d_call cdr3_nt cdr3_aa
TRBJ2-1 NA TRBV5-4 NA TGTGCCAGCAGCCCTAGTGGGATGTCCTACAATGAGCAGTTCTTC CASSPSGMSYNEQFF
TRBJ2-7 NA TRBV5-1 TRBD1 TGCGCCAGCTCCCCGGGACAGGGTAACCCATCGAGACAGGACGAGCAGTACTTC CASSPGQGNPSRQDEQYF
TRBJ2-7 NA TRBV10-3 TRBD1 TGTGCCATCAGTCTACAGGGGGCGGTGGACTACGAGCAGTACTTC CAISLQGAVDYEQYF
TRBJ1-1 NA TRBV14 TRBD1 TGTGCCAGCAGCCAAGGTAACAGGGGGCAGAACACTGAAGCTTTCTTT CASSQGNRGQNTEAFF
TRBJ2-7 NA TRBV7-9 TRBD2 TGTGCCAGCAGCTTCGGCGGGAGAGGCTACGAGCAGTACTTC CASSFGGRGYEQYF
TRBJ2-3 NA TRBV5-1 NA TGCGCCAGCAGCTTGACAGGGCAAAGCACAGATACGCAGTATTTT CASSLTGQSTDTQYF
TRBJ1-1 NA TRBV5-4 NA TGTGCCAGCAGCCGGGGTGCCGGGAACCCCTCCGAAGCTTTCTTT CASSRGAGNPSEAFF
TRBJ2-7 NA TRBV28 NA TGTGCCAGCAGTCCACGAGCCTACGAGCAGTACTTC CASSPRAYEQYF
TRBJ2-7 NA TRBV28 TRBD2 TGTGCCAGCAGTGGGCTAGCGGGAGGGCCGATCTACGAGCAGTACTTC CASSGLAGGPIYEQYF
TRBJ2-1 NA TRBV18 TRBD2 TGTGCCAGCTCACCAGGACTAGCGGGAGACAATGAGCAGTTCTTC CASSPGLAGDNEQFF
TRBJ2-7 few TRBV14 TRBD1 TGTGCCAGCAGCCAAGGAGGGACAGGGCAAGGAACCTACGAGCAGTACTTC CASSQGGTGQGTYEQYF
TRBJ1-2 NA TRBV18 NA TGTGCCAGCTCATCACGGACTGGCTATGGCTACACCTTC CASSSRTGYGYTF
TRBJ2-1 NA TRBV7-2 TRBD2 TGTGCCAGCAGCCCTCGGACTAGCGGGAGGAATGAGCAGTTCTTC CASSPRTSGRNEQFF
TRBJ2-3 NA TRBV7-2 NA TGTGCCAGCAGCTTCAGCGGAATTAGCACAGATACGCAGTATTTT CASSFSGISTDTQYF
TRBJ1-1 NA TRBV6-6 TRBD1 TGTGCCAGCAGACGTCCGACAGGGGGCATGAACACTGAAGCTTTCTTT CASRRPTGGMNTEAFF
TRBJ2-7 NA TRBV5-1 NA TGCGCCAGCAGCTATGAATACAGGTTTGGGGAGCAGTACTTC CASSYEYRFGEQYF
TRBJ1-3 NA TRBV7-9 NA TGTGCCAGCAGCTTGGGGAGGACCTCTGGAAACACCATATATTTT CASSLGRTSGNTIYF
TRBJ1-5 NA TRBV19 NA TGTGCCAGTAGCCCCGGGTGGGGGCAGTATAGCAATCAGCCCCAGCATTTT CASSPGWGQYSNQPQHF
TRBJ1-5 few TRBV30 NA TGTGCCTGGAGTAGAGGGAATCAGCCCCAGCATTTT CAWSRGNQPQHF
TRBJ2-1 NA TRBV7-2 NA TGTGCCAGCAGCCGAATAGCGGTCTCCTACAATGAGCAGTTCTTC CASSRIAVSYNEQFF
TRBJ1-2 NA TRBV28 TRBD1 TGTGCCAGCACCTCGGGTCCAGGGGGCGGTTTAAATGGCTACACCTTC CASTSGPGGGLNGYTF
TRBJ1-2 NA TRBV15 NA TGTGCCACCAGCAGAGATTGGGGTTCGGGCCCGCTGGGCTATGGCTACACCTTC CATSRDWGSGPLGYGYTF
TRBJ1-4 NA TRBV4-3 NA TGCGCCAGCAGCCACAGGGCTAATAACGAAAAACTGTTTTTT CASSHRANNEKLFF
TRBJ2-5 NA TRBV6-1 TRBD1 TGTGCCAGCAGTGAGGGGGGACAGGGGGTTAGGGAGACCCAGTACTTC CASSEGGQGVRETQYF
TRBJ2-7 NA TRBV5-1 NA TGCGCCAGCAGCTTGGGGCAATCCTACGAGCAGTACTTC CASSLGQSYEQYF
TRBJ1-5 NA TRBV2 NA TGTGCCAGCAGTGAAGCCGGGCAGGGCGATCAGCCCCAGCATTTT CASSEAGQGDQPQHF
TRBJ2-5 NA TRBV2 NA TGTGCCAGCAGTCCAAACCTCCGGGTCTGGGAGACCCAGTACTTC CASSPNLRVWETQYF
TRBJ2-4 NA TRBV28 TRBD1 TGTGCCAGCAGTCAGCCGGACAGGGTTCACATTCAGTACTTC CASSQPDRVHIQYF
TRBJ1-5 NA TRBV6-5 NA TGTGCCAGCAAAGTTGGGTTTAATAGCAATCAGCCCCAGCATTTT CASKVGFNSNQPQHF
TRBJ1-1 NA TRBV15 NA TGTGCCACCAGCAGAGAGCTGGGGGGGGGAAGTGAAGCTTTCTTT CATSRELGGGSEAFF
TRBJ1-1 NA TRBV5-1 NA TGCGCCAGCAGCTTGGAAGGGGGTAGAGCTGAAGCTTTCTTT CASSLEGGRAEAFF
TRBJ2-7 many TRBV21-1 NA TGTGCCAGCAGCAAAGTCGGGGGACAAAAATACTACGAGCAGTACTTC CASSKVGGQKYYEQYF
TRBJ1-1 NA TRBV10-2 NA TGCGCCAGCCTCCTGACAGTTAACACTGAAGCTTTCTTT CASLLTVNTEAFF
TRBJ2-2 NA TRBV7-3 TRBD2 TGTGCCAGCAGCTTGCTAGCGGGAGAAACCGGGGAGCTGTTTTTT CASSLLAGETGELFF
TRBJ2-5 NA TRBV11-2 TRBD2 TGTGCCAGCAGCGCTTCCGGGACTAGCGGGATTCTTGGCGAGACCCAGTACTTC CASSASGTSGILGETQYF
TRBJ1-1 many TRBV6-5 TRBD1 TGTGCCAGCAGTTCCACCTCCGGGACAGGGGGCCTGGTGGCTTTCTTT CASSSTSGTGGLVAFF
TRBJ2-5 NA TRBV18 TRBD2 TGTGCCAGCTCAAGCGGGAGCCAAGAGACCCAGTACTTC CASSSGSQETQYF
TRBJ1-3 NA TRBV6-6 NA TGTGCCAGCAGTTACGGTGCTGTTATGAGAAACACCATATATTTT CASSYGAVMRNTIYF
TRBJ1-1 NA TRBV7-2 NA TGTGCCAGCACCTTGGGTGTTTTGGACACTGAAGCTTTCTTT CASTLGVLDTEAFF
TRBJ1-2 NA TRBV5-1 NA TGCGCCAGCAGCTTGGGAACGGTAGGGACCTATGGCTACACCTTC CASSLGTVGTYGYTF
TRBJ1-4 NA TRBV30 TRBD1 TGTGCCTGGAGCGAGGGACAGGGGGCGCCTGAAAAACTGTTTTTT CAWSEGQGAPEKLFF
TRBJ2-2 NA TRBV5-1 TRBD2 TGCGCCAGCAGCTTTCTAGCGGAAGCGAGGACCGGGGAGCTGTTTTTT CASSFLAEARTGELFF
TRBJ1-2 NA TRBV5-4 TRBD1 TGTGCCAGCAGCCCCAACGGACAGGAGAAGAGAGGCTACACCTTC CASSPNGQEKRGYTF
TRBJ2-1 NA TRBV5-1 NA TGCGCCAGCAGAGACAGGAATGAGCAGTTCTTC CASRDRNEQFF
TRBJ1-1 NA TRBV29-1 NA TGCAGCGTTGAACTCCACCGGAACACTGAAGCTTTCTTT CSVELHRNTEAFF
TRBJ1-1 NA TRBV11-2 NA TGTGCCAGCAGCACCGACAGGATGAACACTGAAGCTTTCTTT CASSTDRMNTEAFF
TRBJ1-2 NA TRBV29-1 TRBD1 TGCAGCGTTGTCGGGACAGGGGTTGTCTATGGCTACACCTTC CSVVGTGVVYGYTF
TRBJ1-5 NA TRBV6-1 NA TGTGCCAGCAGCCCAATCCTCAATCAGCCCCAGCATTTT CASSPILNQPQHF
TRBJ2-3 NA TRBV7-3 NA TGTGCCAGCAGCTTCCTTGGGACCACAGATACGCAGTATTTT CASSFLGTTDTQYF